This T cell receptor beta chain was identified in a study of monozygotic twins with inflammatory bowel disease. Study-wide results and limits: The study found lower TCRbeta diversity (inverse Simpson) in IBD patients than in healthy co-twins. Extra variability in the repertoires of patients may have come from differing immunosuppressive treatments.

As to this clonotype: Its antigen is currently unknown.

For each CDR3 protein, TCRdb gives one entry from its re-call of the 5' RACE reads, without DNA. The sample table includes under 150,000 distinct CDR3 sequences. The CDR3 extends over 15 amino acids. This TCR was sampled from a human donor with ulcerative colitis or Crohn's disease, or a healthy co-twin of an affected twin (not recorded which). The sequenced sample consisted of blood. The chain uses TRBV12-3 or TRBV12-4 and TRBJ2-7; the D call from TCRdb, TRBD1, cannot be confirmed without DNA. CDR3: CASSLTGGSNYEQYF.